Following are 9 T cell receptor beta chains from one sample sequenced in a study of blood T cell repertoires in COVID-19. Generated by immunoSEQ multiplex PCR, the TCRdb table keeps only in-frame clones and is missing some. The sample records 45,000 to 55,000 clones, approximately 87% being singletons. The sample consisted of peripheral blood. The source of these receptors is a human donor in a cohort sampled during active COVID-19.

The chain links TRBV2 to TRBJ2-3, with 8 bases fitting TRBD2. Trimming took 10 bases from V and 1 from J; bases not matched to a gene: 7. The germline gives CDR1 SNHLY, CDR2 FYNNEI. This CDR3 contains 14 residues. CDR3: CANRGGRGTDTQYF. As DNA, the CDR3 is TGTGCCAACCGGGGGGGCCGGGGCACAGATACGCAGTATTTT.

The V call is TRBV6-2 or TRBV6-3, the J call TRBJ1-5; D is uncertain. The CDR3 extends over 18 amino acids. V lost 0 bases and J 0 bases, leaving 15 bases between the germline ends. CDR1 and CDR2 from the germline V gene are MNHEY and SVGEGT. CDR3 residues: CASSYSSKGSYSNQPQHF. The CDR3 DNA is TGTGCCAGCAGTTACTCGAGTAAAGGGAGCTATAGCAATCAGCCCCAGCATTTT.

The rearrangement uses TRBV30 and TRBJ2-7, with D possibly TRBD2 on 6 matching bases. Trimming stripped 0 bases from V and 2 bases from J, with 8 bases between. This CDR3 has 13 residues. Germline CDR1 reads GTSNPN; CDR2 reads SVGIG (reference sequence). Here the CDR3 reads CAWSVGGTYEQYF. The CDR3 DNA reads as TGTGCCTGGAGTGTTGGGGGGACCTACGAGCAGTACTTC.

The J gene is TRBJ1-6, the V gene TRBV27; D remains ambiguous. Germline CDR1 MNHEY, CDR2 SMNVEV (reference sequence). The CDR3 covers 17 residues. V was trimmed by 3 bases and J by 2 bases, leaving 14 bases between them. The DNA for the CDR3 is TGTGCCAGCAGTTTGGAGTGGACTGAGACCTATAATTCACCCCTCCACTTT. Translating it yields CASSLEWTETYNSPLHF.

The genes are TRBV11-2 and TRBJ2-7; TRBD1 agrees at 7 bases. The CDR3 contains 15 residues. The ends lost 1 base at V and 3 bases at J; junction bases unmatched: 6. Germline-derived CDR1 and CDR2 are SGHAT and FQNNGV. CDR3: CASSLGSGQFYEQYF. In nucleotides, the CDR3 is TGTGCCAGCAGCTTAGGCTCGGGACAGTTCTACGAGCAGTACTTC. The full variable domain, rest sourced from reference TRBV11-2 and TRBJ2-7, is EAGVAQSPRYKIIEKRQSVAFWCNPISGHATLYWYQQILGQGPKLLIQFQNNGVVDDSQLPKDRFSAERLKGVDSTLKIQPAKLEDSAVYLCASSLGSGQFYEQYFGPGTRLTVT.

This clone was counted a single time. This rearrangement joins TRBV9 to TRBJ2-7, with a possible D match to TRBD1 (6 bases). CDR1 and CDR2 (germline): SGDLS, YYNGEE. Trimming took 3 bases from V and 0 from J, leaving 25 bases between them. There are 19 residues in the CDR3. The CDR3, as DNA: TGTGCCAGCAGCGAAGACTCTCTTTTACAGGGTTGGGACTCCTACGAGCAGTACTTC. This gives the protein CASSEDSLLQGWDSYEQYF.

DNA for the CDR3: TGTGCCAGCAGCCCAGCGAGGGGGCAGGCCAAAAACATTCAGTACTTC. It specifies CASSPARGQAKNIQYF. The rearrangement links TRBV7-2 to TRBJ2-4; 7 nucleotides align to TRBD1. In germline, CDR1 is SGHTA, CDR2 FQGNSA. V was clipped by 5 bases and J by 1 base; unmatched bases: 8. The CDR3 contains 16 residues. Supplemented by reference TRBV7-2 and TRBJ2-4, the full variable domain reads GAGVSQSPSNKVTEKGKDVELRCDPISGHTALYWYRQSLGQGLEFLIYFQGNSAPDKSGLPSDRFSAERTGGSVSTLTIQRTQQEDSAVYLCASSPARGQAKNIQYFGAGTRLSVL.

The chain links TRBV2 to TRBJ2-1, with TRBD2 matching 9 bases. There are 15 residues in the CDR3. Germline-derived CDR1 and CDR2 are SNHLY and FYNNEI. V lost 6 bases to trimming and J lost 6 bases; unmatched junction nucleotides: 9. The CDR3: CASRTYGGGANEQFF. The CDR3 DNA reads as TGTGCCAGCAGGACCTATGGCGGGGGGGCCAATGAGCAGTTCTTC.

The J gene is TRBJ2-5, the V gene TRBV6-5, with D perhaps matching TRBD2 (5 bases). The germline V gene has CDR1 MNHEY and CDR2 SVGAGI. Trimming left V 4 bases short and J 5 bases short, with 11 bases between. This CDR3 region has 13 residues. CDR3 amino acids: CASSWTRGETQYF. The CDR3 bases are TGTGCCAGCAGTTGGACGCGAGGGGAGACCCAGTACTTC.